These T cell receptor beta chains were read from a single sample in a study of blood T cells in healthy people across ages. TCRdb re-called the 5' RACE reads through MiXCR, storing one row per CDR3 protein. In the table there are approximately 960,000 distinct CDR3 sequences, almost 30% of which are singletons. The same data also went into a second study, on T cells of mothers and their children.

Sequencing was carried out using blood. These receptors were taken from a middle-aged woman in good health. Both conserved end residues are part of each CDR3. The order of the fields is V gene, D gene, J gene, clone size, CDR3 protein, CDR3 DNA. D genes are given only for firm matches. Clone size is shown for a subset of rows, as once, few, many or a class of expanded clone.

V gene: TRBV20-1; D gene: TRBD1; J gene: TRBJ2-7; clone size: few; CDR3 protein: CSAPGTAALEQYF; CDR3 DNA: TGCAGTGCCCCCGGGACAGCGGCCCTCGAGCAGTACTTC
V gene: TRBV7-9; D gene: NA; J gene: TRBJ1-2; clone size: once; CDR3 protein: CASSSQPHRVEGYGYTF; CDR3 DNA: TGTGCCAGCAGCTCGCAGCCTCACAGGGTGGAGGGCTATGGCTACACCTTC
V gene: TRBV29-1; D gene: TRBD1; J gene: TRBJ2-2; clone size: NA; CDR3 protein: CSVPDRHANTGELFF; CDR3 DNA: TGCAGCGTTCCGGACAGGCATGCGAACACCGGGGAGCTGTTTTTT
V gene: TRBV5-1; D gene: TRBD2; J gene: TRBJ2-1; clone size: few; CDR3 protein: CASSPPGLAGKNEQFF; CDR3 DNA: TGCGCCAGCAGCCCCCCCGGACTAGCGGGGAAGAATGAGCAGTTCTTC
V gene: TRBV5-8; D gene: NA; J gene: TRBJ2-1; clone size: few; CDR3 protein: CASSLRQGSYEQFF; CDR3 DNA: TGTGCCAGCAGCTTGCGGCAGGGCAGTTATGAGCAGTTCTTC
V gene: TRBV7-2; D gene: NA; J gene: TRBJ1-2; clone size: NA; CDR3 protein: CASSPTETYGYTF; CDR3 DNA: TGTGCCAGCAGCCCCACCGAAACCTATGGCTACACCTTC
V gene: TRBV2; D gene: NA; J gene: TRBJ1-1; clone size: NA; CDR3 protein: CAGGRLNTEAFF; CDR3 DNA: TGTGCAGGGGGACGGCTGAACACTGAAGCTTTCTTT
V gene: TRBV5-5; D gene: NA; J gene: TRBJ2-1; clone size: many; CDR3 protein: CASSFAGHGFF; CDR3 DNA: TGTGCCAGCAGCTTTGCGGGGCACGGGTTCTTC
V gene: TRBV3-1; D gene: TRBD1; J gene: TRBJ2-5; clone size: few; CDR3 protein: CASSQEKAGGFQETQYF; CDR3 DNA: TGTGCCAGCAGCCAAGAGAAGGCAGGGGGATTCCAAGAGACCCAGTACTTC
V gene: TRBV20-1; D gene: NA; J gene: TRBJ1-5; clone size: NA; CDR3 protein: CSARGSGNQPQHF; CDR3 DNA: TGCAGTGCTAGAGGATCGGGGAATCAGCCCCAGCATTTT
V gene: TRBV18; D gene: TRBD2; J gene: TRBJ2-3; clone size: NA; CDR3 protein: CATTAGSGTTDTQYF; CDR3 DNA: TGTGCCACCACCGCCGGTAGCGGGACCACAGATACGCAGTATTTT
V gene: TRBV10-3; D gene: TRBD1; J gene: TRBJ2-7; clone size: many; CDR3 protein: CAIRQGARSYEQYF; CDR3 DNA: TGTGCCATCCGACAGGGGGCAAGGTCCTACGAGCAGTACTTC
V gene: TRBV20-1; D gene: NA; J gene: TRBJ2-7; clone size: medium-sized; CDR3 protein: CSASPRDNSYEQYF; CDR3 DNA: TGCAGTGCTAGTCCCCGGGACAACTCCTACGAGCAGTACTTC
V gene: TRBV28; D gene: NA; J gene: TRBJ2-5; clone size: many; CDR3 protein: CASRPPSGTQYF; CDR3 DNA: TGTGCCAGCAGACCGCCTTCGGGGACCCAGTACTTC
V gene: TRBV11-2; D gene: NA; J gene: TRBJ2-5; clone size: few; CDR3 protein: CASFSGAVGETQYF; CDR3 DNA: TGTGCCAGCTTCAGTGGGGCGGTTGGTGAGACCCAGTACTTC
V gene: TRBV27; D gene: TRBD1; J gene: TRBJ2-1; clone size: many; CDR3 protein: CASSITGGRYNEQFF; CDR3 DNA: TGTGCCAGCAGTATTACAGGGGGCCGCTACAATGAGCAGTTCTTC
V gene: TRBV3-1; D gene: NA; J gene: TRBJ1-2; clone size: few; CDR3 protein: CASSRQTTGGYTF; CDR3 DNA: TGTGCCAGCAGCCGACAGACAACAGGAGGCTACACCTTC
V gene: TRBV27; D gene: TRBD1; J gene: TRBJ1-4; clone size: few; CDR3 protein: CASSFGQVGEKLFF; CDR3 DNA: TGTGCCAGCAGTTTCGGACAGGTTGGAGAAAAACTGTTTTTT
V gene: TRBV12-3/TRBV12-4; D gene: NA; J gene: TRBJ2-5; clone size: many; CDR3 protein: CASSKQETQYF; CDR3 DNA: TGTGCCAGCAGCAAACAAGAGACCCAGTACTTC
V gene: TRBV28; D gene: NA; J gene: TRBJ1-6; clone size: NA; CDR3 protein: CASYHGPGSAIVHF; CDR3 DNA: TGTGCCAGCTACCACGGTCCTGGGAGCGCAATAGTCCACTTT
V gene: TRBV7-9; D gene: TRBD2; J gene: TRBJ2-1; clone size: NA; CDR3 protein: CASSFPSGRTYNEQFF; CDR3 DNA: TGTGCCAGCAGCTTCCCCAGCGGGAGGACCTACAATGAGCAGTTCTTC
V gene: TRBV5-1; D gene: TRBD1; J gene: TRBJ1-1; clone size: few; CDR3 protein: CASSFGGTGTNTEAFF; CDR3 DNA: TGCGCCAGCAGCTTTGGGGGGACAGGGACGAACACTGAAGCTTTCTTT
V gene: TRBV4-3; D gene: NA; J gene: TRBJ2-1; clone size: many; CDR3 protein: CASSQGLSSYNEQFF; CDR3 DNA: TGCGCCAGCAGCCAAGGATTAAGCTCCTACAATGAGCAGTTCTTC
V gene: TRBV20-1; D gene: NA; J gene: TRBJ2-7; clone size: few; CDR3 protein: CSARDVGGRAYEQYF; CDR3 DNA: TGCAGTGCTAGAGATGTAGGTGGTAGAGCTTACGAGCAGTACTTC
V gene: TRBV7-8; D gene: NA; J gene: TRBJ1-5; clone size: NA; CDR3 protein: CASRGTPNSNQPQHF; CDR3 DNA: TGTGCCAGCAGAGGGACACCGAATAGCAATCAGCCCCAGCATTTT
V gene: TRBV30; D gene: NA; J gene: TRBJ1-4; clone size: many; CDR3 protein: CASRRPNEKLFF; CDR3 DNA: TGTGCCTCTCGCAGGCCGAATGAAAAACTGTTTTTT
V gene: TRBV5-1; D gene: TRBD2; J gene: TRBJ2-1; clone size: many; CDR3 protein: CASSWDGTRVHNEQFF; CDR3 DNA: TGCGCCAGCAGCTGGGATGGGACTAGGGTGCACAATGAGCAGTTCTTC
V gene: TRBV28; D gene: NA; J gene: TRBJ2-4; clone size: many; CDR3 protein: CASSLWGVGGINIQYF; CDR3 DNA: TGTGCCAGCAGTTTATGGGGAGTAGGGGGGATAAACATTCAGTACTTC
V gene: TRBV7-2; D gene: NA; J gene: TRBJ2-7; clone size: NA; CDR3 protein: CASSPSYEQDF; CDR3 DNA: TGTGCCAGCAGCCCATCCTACGAGCAGGACTTC
V gene: TRBV7-8; D gene: TRBD1; J gene: TRBJ1-5; clone size: NA; CDR3 protein: CASSRTGSISNQPQHF; CDR3 DNA: TGTGCCAGCAGCCGGACAGGATCGATTTCCAATCAGCCCCAGCATTTT
V gene: TRBV5-6; D gene: TRBD2; J gene: TRBJ2-1; clone size: NA; CDR3 protein: CASSSRTSGRSSYNEQFF; CDR3 DNA: TGTGCCAGCAGCTCTCGGACTAGCGGGCGAAGCTCCTACAATGAGCAGTTCTTC
V gene: TRBV30; D gene: TRBD1; J gene: TRBJ1-6; clone size: NA; CDR3 protein: CAWNAGTGGLPLHF; CDR3 DNA: TGTGCCTGGAATGCCGGGACAGGGGGCTTACCCCTCCACTTT
V gene: TRBV28; D gene: TRBD1; J gene: TRBJ2-7; clone size: few; CDR3 protein: CASSPTGTGDFYEQYF; CDR3 DNA: TGTGCCAGCAGTCCAACAGGGACAGGCGATTTCTACGAGCAGTACTTC
V gene: TRBV5-1; D gene: NA; J gene: TRBJ2-3; clone size: NA; CDR3 protein: CASSMSTGTGTDTQYF; CDR3 DNA: TGCGCCAGCAGCATGTCGACCGGGACCGGCACAGATACGCAGTATTTT
V gene: TRBV5-1; D gene: NA; J gene: TRBJ2-3; clone size: few; CDR3 protein: CASSEPSDTDTQYF; CDR3 DNA: TGCGCCAGCAGCGAACCCTCAGACACAGATACGCAGTATTTT
V gene: TRBV7-8; D gene: NA; J gene: TRBJ2-2; clone size: NA; CDR3 protein: CGGIHTGELFF; CDR3 DNA: TGTGGAGGAATCCACACCGGGGAGCTGTTTTTT
V gene: TRBV20-1; D gene: TRBD2; J gene: TRBJ2-1; clone size: NA; CDR3 protein: CSARGGLNEQFF; CDR3 DNA: TGCAGTGCTAGGGGAGGGCTGAATGAGCAGTTCTTC
V gene: TRBV13; D gene: NA; J gene: TRBJ2-1; clone size: many; CDR3 protein: CASSPINNEQFF; CDR3 DNA: TGTGCCAGCAGCCCTATAAACAATGAGCAGTTCTTC
V gene: TRBV9; D gene: NA; J gene: TRBJ2-5; clone size: few; CDR3 protein: CASSVGPDLGEETQYF; CDR3 DNA: TGTGCCAGCAGCGTAGGGCCAGACCTGGGGGAAGAGACCCAGTACTTC
V gene: TRBV18; D gene: NA; J gene: TRBJ1-1; clone size: NA; CDR3 protein: CASSPQTNEAFF; CDR3 DNA: TGTGCCAGCTCCCCACAGACCAATGAAGCTTTCTTT
V gene: TRBV20-1; D gene: NA; J gene: TRBJ2-3; clone size: many; CDR3 protein: CSARAPPPGASDTQYF; CDR3 DNA: TGCAGTGCTAGAGCGCCGCCGCCGGGGGCGTCAGATACGCAGTATTTT